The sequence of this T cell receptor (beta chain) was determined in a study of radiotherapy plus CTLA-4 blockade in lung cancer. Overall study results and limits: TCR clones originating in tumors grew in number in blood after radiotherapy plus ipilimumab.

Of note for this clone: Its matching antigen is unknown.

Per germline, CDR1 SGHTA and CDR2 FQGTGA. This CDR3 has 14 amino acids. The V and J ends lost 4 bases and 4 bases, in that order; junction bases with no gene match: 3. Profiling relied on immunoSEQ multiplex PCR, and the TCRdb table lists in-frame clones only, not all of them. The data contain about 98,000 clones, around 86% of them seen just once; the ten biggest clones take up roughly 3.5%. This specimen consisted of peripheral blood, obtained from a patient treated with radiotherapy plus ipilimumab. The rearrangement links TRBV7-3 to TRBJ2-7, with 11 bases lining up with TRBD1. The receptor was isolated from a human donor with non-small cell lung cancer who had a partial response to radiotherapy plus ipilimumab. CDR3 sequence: CASSSGQGGYEQYF. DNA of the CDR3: TGTGCCAGCAGCTCGGGACAGGGGGGTTACGAGCAGTACTTC.